The clone carrying this T cell receptor beta chain was counted between two and nine times. Its target is not known. CDR1 SEHNR and CDR2 FQNEAQ come from the germline V gene (reference sequence). Trimming cost V 5 bases and J 8 bases; bases outside gene matches: 5. The CDR3 has 13 amino acids. The data originate from a study of CD8 T cells in ankylosing spondylitis. General study points: Ankylosing spondylitis blood appeared to carry a characteristic TCR beta motif of roughly eight highly homologous variants. Disease-linked clones reportedly showed significant enrichment in matched ankylosing spondylitis synovial fluid.

In TCRdb, the 5' RACE reads were re-called with MiXCR into one record per CDR3 protein. Altogether about 450,000 distinct CDR3 sequences are present, roughly a quarter being singletons, with the ten largest covering roughly 0.8%. This chain joins TRBV7-9 and TRBJ2-7, with 11 bases matching TRBD2. The sample consisted of blood, either unsorted or a sorted T cell fraction (not recorded which). This clonotype was sampled from a male donor with ankylosing spondylitis. The CDR3 region has the DNA TGTGCCAGCAGCCAACTAGCGGGAGCGAAGCAGTACGTC. Its protein product is CASSQLAGAKQYV.